This T cell receptor beta chain was obtained from a study of blood T cells in healthy people across ages (dated by TCRdb to 2013 to 2016). Describing the broader study: In model experiments, template switching captured roughly one uniquely barcoded TCR beta cDNA molecule for every two T cells. Age-related changes in TCR beta repertoire diversity were measured in the study by deep sequencing normalized with unique cDNA molecular identifiers. The donors were divided into four age groups: young (average around 16 years), middle-aged (approximately 41), aged (roughly 60) and long-lived (about 80). To avoid experimental bias, donors of different ages were spread randomly across the sequencing lanes. For two donors (one aged 18 to 30 and one aged 80 or older), the study analyzed two additional independent replicas of 1 million unique cDNA reads from the same blood draw. What the work shows at the level of the full study, not this receptor alone: Since profiling was done on bulk unsorted PBMCs, naive and antigen-experienced compartments could not be conclusively compared. Estimates of total diversity from one million sequenced T cells were regarded as lower bounds and underestimates. There was a strong correlation between observed TCR beta diversity and the percentage of naive T cells measured by flow cytometry. As age increased, observed TCR beta diversity per million T cells dropped in a roughly linear way, and a significant reduction was already evident by age roughly 40. Compared with the aged group, more naive CD4+ T cells, fewer expanded clones and increased TCR diversity were shown by the long-lived group, suggesting age selection. Because the CMV infection status of the donors was unknown, age-related changes in expanded clonotypes may potentially have been confounded.

V gives up 3 bases and J gives up 13 bases, and the segment between their germline ends measures 21 bases. CDR3 length: 14 amino acids, cysteine to phenylalanine. Only the CDR3 DNA stays, 42 bases, in frame from base 1. Systemically healthy Caucasian individuals from Russia, about 38 in total and aged about 6 to 100 years, were included as donors. Each donor gave around 9.8 milliliters of peripheral blood, collected into EDTA-treated Vacutainer tubes. Ficoll-Paque density-gradient centrifugation was used to isolate PBMCs, with at least 6.5 million per sample. Trizol reagent was used to extract total RNA from the PBMCs, yielding at least 5 micrograms per sample. For every donor, an aliquot of PBMCs went through flow cytometry to measure the percentages of naive CD45RAhigh/CD27high T cells. Library preparation was by 5' RACE. The sequencer was an Illumina HiSeq 2500. A second PCR of roughly 7 to 11 cycles was performed with a sample-barcoded 5' primer and a J-beta primer mix. A unique molecular identifier was introduced onto each TCR beta cDNA molecule by a template-switch 5' adaptor carrying 12 random nucleotides. At least 2.5 million CDR3-containing paired-end reads were obtained from each sample. All of the RNA was converted into first-strand cDNA using the Mint cDNA synthesis kit, with a TRBC-specific oligonucleotide serving as the primer. Following uracil-DNA glycosylase treatment, all cDNA underwent a first 18-cycle PCR with the universal primers M1SS and BC2_uni_R. The authors processed their data as follows. For normalization, 1 million high-quality reads were randomly selected from each sample, with every read carrying a distinct molecular identifier. Reads sharing molecular identifiers were discarded rather than binned into consensus sequences. CDR3 identification, clonotype clustering and error correction used MiTCR with a Q25 quality threshold and the strictest error-elimination algorithm. A nonparametric unseen species model with Euler transformation was used to estimate a lower bound on total TCR beta diversity. TCRdb handled the public reads itself, with Q25 trimming in fastp and clone calling in MiXCR, and kept productive beta chains. All rows with the same CDR3 protein become a single entry with the most common DNA and genes. The V and J calls were determined by TCRdb, not by the authors. The sample has roughly 2 million distinct CDR3 sequences on record, around half of them singletons. The ten largest make up roughly 2% of the sample.

A word on this clonotype: What this receptor recognizes is not known. No much larger clonotype is one base removed from it; base qualities were not supplied.

This sequence uses TRBV12-3 or TRBV12-4 and TRBJ2-5, with the D segment identity uncertain. The sample taken for sequencing was blood. The clonotype originates from a middle-aged woman in good health. The nucleotide sequence is given as TGTGCCAGCAGTTTTGAAGGTCGGCTGTATCACCGGTACTTC. Translated, this gives CASSFEGRLYHRYF.